This entry is about one T cell receptor (beta chain). Its antigen has not been determined. Nothing much larger sits one base from this clone, and base qualities are not available. The CDR3 spans 14 residues, from the cysteine through the phenylalanine. Solely the CDR3 DNA is kept, with 42 bases framed from the first base. The CDR1 and CDR2 encoded by the germline V gene are MGHDK and SYGVNS. The germline V and J ends show losses of 2 bases and 9 bases respectively, and no gene match explains 7 bases of the junction. These data come from a study of cytomegalovirus exposure and HLA in healthy donors (TCRdb year 2017). With respect to the entire study: According to a later analysis, the approximately 120 validation repertoires were produced on the same platform as the roughly 700 repertoires of the first cohort. The study was designed to test whether signatures of past pathogen exposure could be identified by cataloging public T cell receptors. To predict cytomegalovirus infection status, the study brought together high-throughput TCR immunosequencing, statistical association of individual TCRs with disease status, and machine learning. Besides the first cohort of roughly 700 subjects, a separate validation cohort made up of roughly 120 different subjects was used. Results the study describes overall, beyond this receptor: The study listed 164 TCR beta chains as associated with cytomegalovirus. The validation cohort had no HLA typing available for a later analysis, so co-occurrence within that cohort was assessed over all 120 or so repertoires. In both the original and validation cohorts, the classifier was reported to diagnose cytomegalovirus status with high specificity and sensitivity. The authors suggested that the approach could potentially be extended to other disease states and immunological phenotypes. A later analysis found that TCRs clustered in the first cohort also tended to co-occur in the 95 to 150 validation repertoires, with approximately 95% of cluster scores above 0. In vitro tests confirmed that three of the cytomegalovirus-associated TCR beta chains recognize cytomegalovirus antigens. Most TCR sequences were observed very rarely across donors, whereas some public TCRs were present in many individuals.

Donors formed part of the validation cohort, which comprised over a hundred subjects and was distinct from the first cohort of 550 to 850 subjects. Receptor amplification or capture employed the immunoSEQ multiplex PCR assay. The original pipeline was this. A statistical classification framework was built for diagnosing cytomegalovirus status from the catalog of TCR beta chain sequences. Not all clones reach the TCRdb copy of this immuneACCESS table, which keeps in-frame sequences only. Checked studies attribute under half of the gap to unresolved V genes and leave the rest unexplained. D and trimming come from the DNA, and the V and J calls and clone size come from that table. Present in this sample are about 150,000 clones, around 84% of which were seen just once. Of the sample, approximately 2% is held by the ten largest clones.

Sequenced sample: PBMCs. The chain is assembled from TRBV25-1 and TRBJ2-1; 7 middle bases align to TRBD2. This clonotype originated in a human donor in good health. The CDR3 protein sequence reads: CASSEDPGEGEQFF. At the DNA level, the sequence is TGTGCCAGCAGTGAAGACCCCGGGGAGGGTGAGCAGTTCTTC.